This T cell receptor beta chain was obtained from a study of T cell responses to AZD1222 COVID-19 vaccine. The CDR3 is 18 residues long. Notes on this clone: Its target is unknown.

Findings and limits, study-wide: Seropositive AZD1222 recipients at baseline numbered only five or six.

Some clones are missing from TCRdb's copy, which holds only in-frame ones; the method was immunoSEQ multiplex PCR. This sample yields over 100,000 clones, of which around 87% are seen a single time; around 4.4% belongs to the top ten. Sequencing was performed on peripheral blood, taken 28 days after the second AZD1222 dose. The source of this sequence is an adult who received the AZD1222 COVID-19 vaccine. The J gene is TRBJ1-6, the V gene TRBV21-1; TRBD1 reflects the table's D call only, with no check against the DNA. TRBV21-1 counts as a pseudogene. CDR3 region: CASSKGGPGQGFNSPLHF. The CDR3 DNA reads TGTGCCAGCAGCAAAGGGGGACCGGGACAGGGCTTTAATTCACCCCTCCACTTT.